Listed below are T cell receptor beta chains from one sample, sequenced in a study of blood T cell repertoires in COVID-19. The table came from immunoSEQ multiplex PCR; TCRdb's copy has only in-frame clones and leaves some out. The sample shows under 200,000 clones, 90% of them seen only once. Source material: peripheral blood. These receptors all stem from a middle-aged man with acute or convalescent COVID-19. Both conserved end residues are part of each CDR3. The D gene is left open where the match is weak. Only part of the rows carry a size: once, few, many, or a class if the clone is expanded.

TGTGCCTGGCGGTCTCGCTCCGGGACAGGGTTCATCGAGCAGTACTTC,CAWRSRSGTGFIEQYF,-,TRBJ2-7,TRBV30,TRBD1
TGTGCCAGCAGTCCCACAGGATATTTGACAGATACGCAGTATTTT,CASSPTGYLTDTQYF,-,TRBJ2-3,TRBV28,-
TGTGCCAGCAGCCAATCGGGCAGGGGGCCCCGCCGTGAGCAGTTCTTC,CASSQSGRGPRREQFF,-,TRBJ2-1,TRBV16,TRBD1
TGTGCCAGCAGTTTCGGGCAGGGGGCGCCGAATTCACCCCTCCACTTT,CASSFGQGAPNSPLHF,-,TRBJ1-6,TRBV28,TRBD1
TGTGCCAGCTCACCTACTCACCAACCCCCCGACGGAGGAACAGATACGCAGTATTTT,CASSPTHQPPDGGTDTQYF,-,TRBJ2-3,TRBV18,-
TGTGCCAGCTCACCCAGTTTAGCGGGCGGGCCAGATACGCAGTATTTT,CASSPSLAGGPDTQYF,-,TRBJ2-3,TRBV18,TRBD2
TGTGCCAGCAGTCCCGACAGGGGGCGAAGGGGCTACGGCTACACCTTC,CASSPDRGRRGYGYTF,-,TRBJ1-2,TRBV7-2,TRBD1
TGTGCCAGCAGCCAAGATCTAAACGCGGGCTACGAGCAGTACTTC,CASSQDLNAGYEQYF,-,TRBJ2-7,TRBV4-2,-
TGTGCCAGCAGGGGACTAGTTTTGATAAATGAGCAGTTCTTC,CASRGLVLINEQFF,-,TRBJ2-1,TRBV27,TRBD2
TGTGCCAGCGCCCAGACTAGCGGGAAAGCCGAGCAGTACTTC,CASAQTSGKAEQYF,once,TRBJ2-7,TRBV4-2,TRBD2
TGTGCCAGCAGTACCGGGACAGGGCCCTACAATGAGCAGTTCTTC,CASSTGTGPYNEQFF,-,TRBJ2-1,TRBV27,TRBD1
TGTGCCAGCAGCGTAGAGCCTAGCGGAGAGTACAATGAGCAGTTCTTC,CASSVEPSGEYNEQFF,-,TRBJ2-1,TRBV9,TRBD2
TGTGCCAGCAGTTTGGGCCTTGGCTACGAGCAGTACTTC,CASSLGLGYEQYF,-,TRBJ2-7,TRBV27,-
TGTGCCAGCAGTTTAACCCAGGGGGCCGAGCAGTACTTC,CASSLTQGAEQYF,-,TRBJ2-7,TRBV28,TRBD1
TGTGCCAGCTCATCTTGGACAGGGGGCAGGAATGAGCAGTTCTTC,CASSSWTGGRNEQFF,-,TRBJ2-1,TRBV18,TRBD1
TGTGCCATCGGAAGACAGGGGGAGAATCAGCCCCAGCATTTT,CAIGRQGENQPQHF,-,TRBJ1-5,TRBV10-3,TRBD1
TGTGCCAGCAGCGTAGCTACGGGGGGGCGCCCTGAAAAACTGTTTTTT,CASSVATGGRPEKLFF,-,TRBJ1-4,TRBV9,-
TGTGCCAGCAGCGAGGGACAGGGGATAAATCAGCCCCAGCATTTT,CASSEGQGINQPQHF,-,TRBJ1-5,TRBV6-5,TRBD1
TGTGCCAGCAGCGTAGTAGCGGGAGATAACACCGGGGAGCTGTTTTTT,CASSVVAGDNTGELFF,-,TRBJ2-2,TRBV9,TRBD2
TGTGCCAGCAGCTTAAAATCCCTAGCGGGCAATGAGCAGTTCTTC,CASSLKSLAGNEQFF,few,TRBJ2-1,TRBV7-2,TRBD2
TGTGCCAGCAGTTACCCCGTGACAGGGGGCGTATATGGCTACACCTTC,CASSYPVTGGVYGYTF,once,TRBJ1-2,TRBV6-5,TRBD1
TGTGCCAGCAGCAAACCCGGGACTAGCGGGGGGGCCGCTCAGGAGCAGTTCTTC,CASSKPGTSGGAAQEQFF,-,TRBJ2-1,TRBV21-1,-
TGTGCCAGCAGGCCACGACAGGGGGATAGTGGCTACACCTTC,CASRPRQGDSGYTF,-,TRBJ1-2,TRBV6-5,TRBD1
TGTGCCAGCAGTGCCCAGGGTGCTAACTCTGGAAACACCATATATTTT,CASSAQGANSGNTIYF,few,TRBJ1-3,TRBV6-1,-
TGTGCCTGGAGTCAGCAGGGGAATCAGCCCCAGCATTTT,CAWSQQGNQPQHF,-,TRBJ1-5,TRBV30,-
TGTGCCAGCAGTCGGGACAGGGGCCAGACTGAAGCTTTCTTT,CASSRDRGQTEAFF,-,TRBJ1-1,TRBV7-3,TRBD1
TGTGCCAGCACCTTACCACCGGCTCGGGGATATGGCTACACCTTC,CASTLPPARGYGYTF,-,TRBJ1-2,TRBV21-1,-